This paragraph covers one TCR beta chain sequence. The antigen it binds to is not known. The input lacks base qualities; no much larger clone sits a single base away. The germline V gene (reference sequence) gives CDR1 as MNHEY and CDR2 as SMNVEV. From its cysteine to its phenylalanine, the CDR3 spans 15 amino acids. The DNA shown is the 45-base CDR3, in frame from base 1. After removal of 6 bases from V and 3 bases from J, the junction retains 9 bases not matched to a gene. This sample is drawn from a study of blood T cell repertoires in COVID-19 (dated by TCRdb to the early 2020s). With respect to the entire study: The collaborator samples originated in the United States, Italy and Spain and spanned the acute and convalescent phases of COVID-19. The repertoires were released in a freely available public database meant as a resource for research on the immune response to SARS-CoV-2. Where HLA class I and class II types were available, the types were taken from metadata supplied by the sample provider, not from assay-based typing. The dataset comprised deeply sampled blood TCRbeta repertoires from subjects exposed to, actively infected with, or recovered from COVID-19. The prospective study material was composed of cDNA or gDNA derived from T cells, B-cell-depleted T cells, or PBMCs. Sample metadata almost always included a de-identified subject ID, COVID-19 status, age in years and sex. Samples came from the ongoing ImmuneRACE study (first 160 participants) plus 1,254 subjects from 6 global collaborators.

TCRbeta CDR3 regions were amplified from genomic DNA using the immunoSEQ Assay, a bias-controlled multiplex PCR. Processing in the source paper ran as follows. The number of nucleated cells in each sample was estimated by amplification of reference gene primers within the assay. Sequence reads were collapsed and filtered to measure the absolute abundance of every unique TCRbeta CDR3 rearrangement. For each sample, productive Simpson clonality was calculated as the square root of Simpson's diversity index over productive rearrangements. In TCRdb, the immuneACCESS table is reduced to in-frame sequences with V and J assigned. These tables do not hold every clone; where another copy was compared, an unresolved V gene accounts for under half, and the others remain unexplained. The D gene and trimming were derived from the DNA, and the V and J assignments and clone size from that table. This sample comprises hundreds of thousands of clones, roughly 90% of them detected only once. The ten largest make up around 1.2% of the sample.

Whole blood was collected in K2EDTA tubes by collaborating institutions according to the institutions' own protocols. For TCRbeta analysis, collaborators shipped samples as frozen whole blood, isolated PBMCs, or DNA extracted from either of those sample types. General findings and caveats noted by the study authors: The amount of clinical and demographic metadata varied by source and participant and was provided uncurated.

The V gene is TRBV27 and the J gene is TRBJ2-7; 9 junctional bases match TRBD1. This TCR was recovered from a man in his forties or fifties with acute or convalescent COVID-19. The sequenced sample consisted of peripheral blood. The DNA sequence is TGTGCCAGCAGCATCACAGGGGGCTCTCACTACGAGCAGTACTTC. Its amino acids are CASSITGGSHYEQYF.